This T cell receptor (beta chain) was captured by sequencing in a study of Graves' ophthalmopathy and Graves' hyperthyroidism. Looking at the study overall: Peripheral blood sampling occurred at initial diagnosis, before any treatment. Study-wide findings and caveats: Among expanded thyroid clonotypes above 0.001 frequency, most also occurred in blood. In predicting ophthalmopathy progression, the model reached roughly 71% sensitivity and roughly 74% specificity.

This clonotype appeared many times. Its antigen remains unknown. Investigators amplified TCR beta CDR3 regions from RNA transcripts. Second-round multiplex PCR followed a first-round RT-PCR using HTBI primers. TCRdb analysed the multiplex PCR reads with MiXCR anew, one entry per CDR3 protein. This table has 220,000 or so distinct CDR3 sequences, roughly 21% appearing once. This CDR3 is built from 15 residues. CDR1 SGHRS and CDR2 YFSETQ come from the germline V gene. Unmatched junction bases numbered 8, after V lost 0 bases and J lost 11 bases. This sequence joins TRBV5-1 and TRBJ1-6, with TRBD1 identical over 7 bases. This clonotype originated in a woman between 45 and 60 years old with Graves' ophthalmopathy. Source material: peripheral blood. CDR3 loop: CASSLVEGARAPLHF. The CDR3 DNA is TGCGCCAGCAGCTTGGTGGAGGGGGCGCGTGCACCCCTCCACTTT.